A selection of T cell receptor beta chains follows, all from one sample in a study of radiation and T cells in renal cell carcinoma. Data came from immunoSEQ multiplex PCR; TCRdb stores just in-frame clones and leaves some out. This table has 45,000 to 55,000 clones, roughly 80% appearing once. Source: blood, taken from a patient whose treatment included radiotherapy and nephrectomy. The receptors were gathered from a woman in her 70s with renal cell carcinoma. The CDR3 runs from the conserved cysteine through the conserved F or W. A row's size may be missing; if present it is once, few, many or a size class.

j_call: TRBJ2-5
clone_size: NA
v_call: TRBV19
cdr3_aa: CASSIGTGGYGETQYF

j_call: TRBJ1-1
clone_size: NA
v_call: TRBV13
cdr3_aa: CASSPGTSDTEAFF

j_call: TRBJ2-1
clone_size: NA
v_call: TRBV5-5
cdr3_aa: CASSPGLSYNEQFF

j_call: TRBJ2-2
clone_size: NA
v_call: TRBV5-1
cdr3_aa: CASSFGSLAGNTGELFF

j_call: TRBJ1-4
clone_size: once
v_call: TRBV19
cdr3_aa: CASSIRQSKGEKLFF

j_call: TRBJ2-3
clone_size: NA
v_call: TRBV10-3
cdr3_aa: CAISGPSSTDTQYF

j_call: TRBJ1-2
clone_size: once
v_call: TRBV6-5
cdr3_aa: CASSPRGDHGYTF

j_call: TRBJ2-3
clone_size: NA
v_call: TRBV29-1
cdr3_aa: CSAQDSTDTQYF

j_call: TRBJ1-5
clone_size: NA
v_call: TRBV6-1
cdr3_aa: CASTRQGNQPQHF

j_call: TRBJ2-4
clone_size: NA
v_call: TRBV5-4
cdr3_aa: CASSLDVAGGAKNIQYF

j_call: TRBJ1-1
clone_size: NA
v_call: TRBV5-4
cdr3_aa: CASKPRGTDLFEAFF

j_call: TRBJ2-3
clone_size: NA
v_call: TRBV18
cdr3_aa: CASSNYGDTQYF

j_call: TRBJ2-5
clone_size: NA
v_call: TRBV18
cdr3_aa: CASSPQDREGETQYF

j_call: TRBJ2-7
clone_size: NA
v_call: TRBV28
cdr3_aa: CASSLGGGLAGGEQYF

j_call: TRBJ2-3
clone_size: NA
v_call: TRBV5-1
cdr3_aa: CASSPKTSGGTDTQYF

j_call: TRBJ2-3
clone_size: NA
v_call: TRBV18
cdr3_aa: CASSPVGPRTDTQYF

j_call: TRBJ1-3
clone_size: once
v_call: TRBV7-9
cdr3_aa: CASSWGTDGNTIYF

j_call: TRBJ2-1
clone_size: NA
v_call: TRBV2
cdr3_aa: CASSQAGNEQFF

j_call: TRBJ2-5
clone_size: NA
v_call: TRBV5-4
cdr3_aa: CASSLGLPTQETQYF

j_call: TRBJ2-1
clone_size: once
v_call: TRBV11-3
cdr3_aa: CASSHRRGDWNEQFF

j_call: TRBJ2-7
clone_size: NA
v_call: TRBV5-1
cdr3_aa: CASSLSGRGVEQYF

j_call: TRBJ2-3
clone_size: NA
v_call: TRBV7-8
cdr3_aa: CASSLVRVRGTDTQYF

j_call: TRBJ1-5
clone_size: NA
v_call: TRBV15
cdr3_aa: CATAKGSLQSQPQHF

j_call: TRBJ2-5
clone_size: NA
v_call: TRBV9
cdr3_aa: CASSLGRLARETQYF

j_call: TRBJ2-1
clone_size: NA
v_call: TRBV11-2
cdr3_aa: CASSLAGNNEQFF

j_call: TRBJ2-2
clone_size: NA
v_call: TRBV7-9
cdr3_aa: CASSSRDRHPGELFF

j_call: TRBJ2-5
clone_size: NA
v_call: TRBV30
cdr3_aa: CAWSLGDGQETQYF

j_call: TRBJ2-5
clone_size: NA
v_call: TRBV29-1
cdr3_aa: CSVDAGTSGGETQYF

j_call: TRBJ1-6
clone_size: NA
v_call: TRBV23-1
cdr3_aa: CASSQSDQTGGNYNSPLHF

j_call: TRBJ1-5
clone_size: NA
v_call: TRBV7-9
cdr3_aa: CASSFGEQPQHF

j_call: TRBJ2-1
clone_size: NA
v_call: TRBV4-1
cdr3_aa: CASSQAALAGNEQFF

j_call: TRBJ2-2
clone_size: NA
v_call: TRBV7-6
cdr3_aa: CASSRTGGSTGELFF

j_call: TRBJ1-2
clone_size: NA
v_call: TRBV7-2
cdr3_aa: CASSYSDSPNYGYTF

j_call: TRBJ2-1
clone_size: few
v_call: TRBV7-2
cdr3_aa: CASSSGLAVTTEQFF

j_call: TRBJ2-3
clone_size: NA
v_call: TRBV28
cdr3_aa: CASSPGGYTDTQYF

j_call: TRBJ2-7
clone_size: NA
v_call: TRBV18
cdr3_aa: CASSRTGQAGYEQYF

j_call: TRBJ1-3
clone_size: NA
v_call: TRBV6-1
cdr3_aa: CASSEGTSTNTIYF

j_call: TRBJ2-5
clone_size: NA
v_call: TRBV5-4
cdr3_aa: CASTDRSQETQYF

j_call: TRBJ2-1
clone_size: NA
v_call: TRBV9
cdr3_aa: CASSLHRRPSYNEQFF

j_call: TRBJ1-1
clone_size: NA
v_call: TRBV5-6
cdr3_aa: CASSRGTGDTEAFF

j_call: TRBJ2-2
clone_size: NA
v_call: TRBV27
cdr3_aa: CASSSGGANTGELFF

j_call: TRBJ2-5
clone_size: NA
v_call: TRBV4-2
cdr3_aa: CASSPGKARLAGGETQYF

j_call: TRBJ1-5
clone_size: NA
v_call: TRBV5-5
cdr3_aa: CASSLAEDQPQHF

j_call: TRBJ2-3
clone_size: NA
v_call: TRBV18
cdr3_aa: CASSPTGAVSTDTQYF

j_call: TRBJ2-7
clone_size: NA
v_call: TRBV27
cdr3_aa: CASSPAGNYEQYF

j_call: TRBJ2-7
clone_size: once
v_call: TRBV4-1
cdr3_aa: CASSQKALGTTAGEQYF

j_call: TRBJ1-5
clone_size: NA
v_call: TRBV7-2
cdr3_aa: CASSFNSGNQPQHF

j_call: TRBJ1-2
clone_size: NA
v_call: TRBV19
cdr3_aa: CASSIGDFYGYTF

j_call: TRBJ1-1
clone_size: few
v_call: TRBV18
cdr3_aa: CASSQATGAPGEAFF

j_call: TRBJ2-1
clone_size: NA
v_call: TRBV7-9
cdr3_aa: CASQKGSFNNEQFF

j_call: TRBJ2-2
clone_size: NA
v_call: TRBV28
cdr3_aa: CASRGQMNTGELFF

j_call: TRBJ1-3
clone_size: NA
v_call: TRBV7-9
cdr3_aa: CASSSPSSFSGNTIYF